This T cell receptor (beta chain) was identified in a study of Graves' ophthalmopathy and Graves' hyperthyroidism. RNA transcripts served as template for amplifying TCR beta CDR3 sequences. HTBI-primed RT-PCR formed the first round, and a multiplex PCR formed the second. One entry per CDR3 protein results from TCRdb running MiXCR on the multiplex PCR reads. The table records about 740,000 distinct CDR3 sequences, around 40% of them present only once. This CDR3 has 13 amino acids. V gave up 6 bases and J gave up 9 bases, with 14 bases separating them. Germline V gene data show CDR1 as LNHDA and CDR2 as SQIVND (reference sequence). Pregnancy or lactation, uncontrolled infections and other autoimmune diseases were grounds for excluding patients. Patients were diagnosed from clinical symptoms, serum thyroxine, TRAb, thyroid ultrasound and orbital computed tomography.

Sequencing used peripheral blood. The gene calls are TRBV19 and TRBJ1-4; perhaps TRBD1 as D (6 bases). This receptor was taken from an adult man with Graves' ophthalmopathy. The CDR3 protein is CASSHWDKKKLFF. The CDR3 nucleotides read TGTGCCAGTAGCCATTGGGACAAAAAAAAACTGTTTTTT.